This passage covers 23 T cell receptor beta chains from one sample sequenced in a study of blood T cell repertoires in COVID-19. Sequencing was performed with immunoSEQ multiplex PCR; in TCRdb, only in-frame clones are kept and a portion is missing. The sample carries approximately 300,000 clones, about nine tenths recorded once. Material: PBMCs or T cells enriched from blood (not recorded which). These receptors originate from a man aged 25-45 years who had recovered from COVID-19.

This clone showed up just once. This chain connects TRBV24-1 to TRBJ2-3; TRBD2 matches 7 bases. The CDR3 spans 15 residues. The trim removed 6 bases at V and 5 bases at J, leaving 10 bases unmatched. Germline CDR1 reads KGHDR; CDR2 reads SFDVKD. The DNA for the CDR3 is TGTGCCACCAGTTCTGGCGCCCCGGGGGGAGATACGCAGTATTTT. It specifies CATSSGAPGGDTQYF.

V usage is TRBV6-5 and J usage is TRBJ2-4; D may be TRBD1 (5 bases). This CDR3 contains 14 residues. Germline loops: CDR1 MNHEY, CDR2 SVGAGI. V was clipped by 6 bases and J by 2 bases, with 11 bases between them. In DNA, the CDR3 is TGTGCCAGCAGGGTCTCAGGGTCCAAAAACATTCAGTACTTC. Its protein is CASRVSGSKNIQYF.

This clone showed up just a few times. V gene TRBV28 combines with J gene TRBJ1-1; TRBD1 is a possible D gene (5 bases). The CDR3 contains 14 residues. Germline values: CDR1 MDHEN, CDR2 SYDVKM. V was shortened by 5 bases and J by 4 bases, with 14 bases between the two germline ends. The CDR3 nucleotides are TGTGCCAGCAGTATTCCCCAGGGAGGCACTGAAGCTTTCTTT. It codes for CASSIPQGGTEAFF.

V gene TRBV2 combines with J gene TRBJ2-7; tentatively, D is TRBD2 (6 bases). The V end was cut by 11 bases, the J end by 0 bases, with 17 bases between. Looked up from germline, CDR1 is SNHLY and CDR2 is FYNNEI. The CDR3 consists of 14 residues. In DNA form, the CDR3 reads TGTGCCGCTGGGCTTAGCGGTAACTCCTACGAGCAGTACTTC. It codes for CAAGLSGNSYEQYF.

The chain employs TRBV12-1 and TRBJ1-5. TRBV12-1 is tagged as a pseudogene. This CDR3 spans 15 amino acids. The CDR3 nucleotides are TGTGCCAGCAGCTTGGGGGGTCCTACTTATCAGCCCCAGCATTTT. Translated: CASSLGGPTYQPQHF.

The chain couples TRBV11-1 to TRBJ2-3; 10 bases are shared with TRBD1. Germline V gene sequence: CDR1 SGHAT, CDR2 FQDESV (reference sequence). The CDR3 covers 15 residues. V dropped 5 bases and J dropped 6; count of bases not matched to a gene: 8. CDR3 DNA: TGTGCCAGCAGCGTCCGACAGGGGGCCGGGGATACGCAGTATTTT. As protein: CASSVRQGAGDTQYF. The variable domain in full, with the rest retrieved from reference TRBV11-1 and TRBJ2-3, is EAEVAQSPRYKITEKSQAVAFWCDPISGHATLYWYRQILGQGPELLVQFQDESVVDDSQLPKDRFSAERLKGVDSTLKIQPAELGDSAMYLCASSVRQGAGDTQYFGPGTRLTVL.

The V and J genes are TRBV11-3 and TRBJ2-1; 7 bases fit TRBD2. Germline V gives CDR1 SGHNT, CDR2 YENEEA. The length of the CDR3 is 14 residues. After removal of 5 bases from V and 4 bases from J, the junction contained 5 bases not matched to a gene. CDR3 loop: CASSRGGGYNEQFF. Here the CDR3 DNA reads TGTGCCAGCAGCCGAGGCGGGGGTTACAATGAGCAGTTCTTC.

The CDR3, as DNA: TGTGCCAGTAGTATGGGTTGGGGGACAGGGTATAAGTCGAACACTGAAGCTTTCTTT. Translation gives CASSMGWGTGYKSNTEAFF. This chain uses TRBV19 with TRBJ1-1; 9 positions agree with TRBD1. This CDR3 comprises 19 residues. V shed 3 bases, J shed 1 base, and the junction held 15 bases outside the gene matches. Germline V gene sequence: CDR1 LNHDA, CDR2 SQIVND (reference sequence). Drawing the rest from reference TRBV19 and TRBJ1-1, the complete variable domain is DGGITQSPKYLFRKEGQNVTLSCEQNLNHDAMYWYRQDPGQGLRLIYYSQIVNDFQKGDIAEGYSVSREKKESFPLTVTSAQKNPTAFYLCASSMGWGTGYKSNTEAFFGQGTRLTVV.

This sequence joins TRBV2 and TRBJ2-7; D ambiguous. Germline V lookup: CDR1 SNHLY, CDR2 FYNNEI. Trimming shortened V by 7 bases and J by 6 bases, and 19 bases separated the two germline ends. The CDR3 consists of 14 residues. The CDR3: CASTRLPPAIEQYF. CDR3 nucleotide sequence: TGTGCCAGCACTAGGCTTCCACCAGCAATCGAGCAGTACTTC.

This clone showed up just once. The V and J genes are TRBV2 and TRBJ2-3; 11 bases line up with TRBD2. This CDR3 comprises 14 residues. V trimming: 6 bases; J trimming: 5 bases; junction bases outside the gene matches: 4. Germline loops: CDR1 SNHLY, CDR2 FYNNEI. DNA of the CDR3: TGTGCCAGCAGAGTAGCGGGGGGGAAAGATACGCAGTATTTT. Encoded protein: CASRVAGGKDTQYF.

V is TRBV5-1 and J is TRBJ2-2, with D hard to call. This CDR3 comprises 13 residues. Trimming cost V 4 bases and J 5 bases, with 9 bases left between them. In germline, CDR1 is SGHRS, CDR2 YFSETQ. This CDR3 reads CASSQYKTGELFF. For the CDR3, the DNA is TGCGCCAGCAGCCAGTATAAGACCGGGGAGCTGTTTTTT.

The V and J genes are TRBV6-5 and TRBJ1-2; 9 bases line up with TRBD1. Germline assignment: CDR1 MNHEY and CDR2 SVGAGI. Trimming cost V 11 bases and J 2 bases; bases outside gene matches: 3. The CDR3 totals 12 residues. In DNA, the CDR3 is TGTGCCGCACAGGGGGCCAACTATGGCTACACCTTC. Translated: CAAQGANYGYTF.

J is TRBJ1-3 and V is TRBV5-1; a possible D gene is TRBD1 (6 bases). Trimming cost V 4 bases and J 4 bases, with 12 bases left between them. This CDR3 region has 14 residues. Looked up from germline, CDR1 is SGHRS and CDR2 is YFSETQ. CDR3 nucleotide sequence: TGCGCCAGCAGCGATCGTCAGGGGGGAAACACCATATATTTT. It encodes CASSDRQGGNTIYF.

This rearrangement joins TRBV18 to TRBJ1-2, with D uncertain. Germline lookup yields CDR1 KGHSH and CDR2 LQKENI. The V end lost 3 bases, the J end lost 4 bases, and 9 bases lay between the germline ends. The CDR3 contains 13 residues. The CDR3 nucleotides read TGTGCCAGCTCACCGTCAGTTTTCTATGGCTACACCTTC. The encoded protein is CASSPSVFYGYTF. The variable domain in full, completed from reference TRBV18 and TRBJ1-2, reads NAGVMQNPRHLVRRRGQEARLRCSPMKGHSHVYWYRQLPEEGLKFMVYLQKENIIDESGMPKERFSAEFPKEGPSILRIQQVVRGDSAAYFCASSPSVFYGYTFGSGTRLTVV.

V is TRBV2 and J is TRBJ2-3, with a weak D call TRBD2 (6 bases). CDR3 length: 17 amino acids. Germline CDR1 SNHLY, CDR2 FYNNEI. V lost 2 bases to trimming and J lost 4 bases, with 19 bases between them. This chain's CDR3 is CASSEFVGTQTSDTQYF. The CDR3, as DNA: TGTGCCAGCAGTGAATTTGTCGGGACTCAAACTTCAGATACGCAGTATTTT. Complete variable domain (other parts from reference TRBV2 and TRBJ2-3): EPEVTQTPSHQVTQMGQEVILRCVPISNHLYFYWYRQILGQKVEFLVSFYNNEISEKSEIFDDQFSVERPDGSNFTLKIRSTKLEDSAMYFCASSEFVGTQTSDTQYFGPGTRLTVL.

The chain combines TRBV10-2 with TRBJ2-1; 7 bases match TRBD2. Germline V gives CDR1 WSHSY, CDR2 SAAADI. Unmatched junction bases numbered 8, after V lost 0 bases and J lost 6 bases. The CDR3 sequence is 16 residues long. CDR3 in amino acids: CASSESSGLRGNEQFF. The DNA of the CDR3 is TGCGCCAGCAGTGAGTCTAGCGGGCTTCGAGGCAATGAGCAGTTCTTC.

This chain joins TRBV11-3 and TRBJ2-7; possibly TRBD1 for D (6 bases). Trimming cost V 4 bases and J 2 bases, with 15 bases left between them. CDR3 length: 15 amino acids. Germline loops: CDR1 SGHNT, CDR2 YENEEA. The CDR3 DNA follows: TGTGCCAGCAGCTGGGGGCTTAGACAAACCTACGAGCAGTACTTC. It yields the protein CASSWGLRQTYEQYF.

This rearrangement joins TRBV3-1 (or the pseudogene TRBV3-2) to TRBJ2-5; TRBD2 matches at 10 bases. Germline V gives CDR1 LGHDT, CDR2 YNNKEL (reference sequence). This CDR3 has 20 residues. Losses at the gene ends were 4 bases for V and 4 bases for J; bases not matched to a gene: 21. CDR3 region: CASSPRQGLATRRPRETQYF. The CDR3 DNA follows: TGTGCCAGCAGCCCCCGACAGGGACTAGCGACCCGTCGTCCAAGAGAGACCCAGTACTTC.

This sequence joins TRBV5-1 and TRBJ1-1; D is perhaps TRBD1 (6 bases). The CDR3 extends over 16 amino acids. Germline CDR1 SGHRS, CDR2 YFSETQ. The V gene lost 4 bases and the J gene lost 1 base, with 17 bases spanning the gap. The CDR3 spells CASSLRQDLTNTEAFF. CDR3 bases: TGCGCCAGCAGCCTCCGACAGGATCTGACGAACACTGAAGCTTTCTTT.

This clone occurred a few times. The chain couples TRBV5-1 to TRBJ2-2; TRBD1 matches at 11 bases. V shed 6 bases and J 5 bases; nucleotides not matched to a gene: 3. The CDR3 length is 14 residues. Germline CDR1 and CDR2: SGHRS and YFSETQ. Here the CDR3 reads CASTGQGGTGELFF. DNA for the CDR3: TGCGCCAGCACGGGACAGGGGGGAACCGGGGAGCTGTTTTTT.

V usage is TRBV29-1 and J usage is TRBJ2-1; D remains unclear. The CDR3 length is 15 residues. Trimming cost V 5 bases and J 3 bases, with 17 bases left between them. From germline, CDR1 is SQVTM and CDR2 ANQGSEA. The CDR3 bases are TGCAGCGTTTCGATCCGGGTTTTACTCTACAATGAGCAGTTCTTC. Protein sequence: CSVSIRVLLYNEQFF.

The chain has TRBV3-1 (or the pseudogene TRBV3-2) and TRBJ1-4; TRBD1 matches 8 bases. The CDR3 is 15 amino acids. The V and J ends lost 0 bases and 7 bases, in that order; junction bases with no gene match: 4. Looked up from germline, CDR1 is LGHDT and CDR2 is YNNKEL (reference sequence). CDR3 sequence reads: CASSQDPGGGEKLFF. The CDR3 nucleotides are TGTGCCAGCAGCCAAGACCCAGGGGGCGGTGAAAAACTGTTTTTT.

The J gene is TRBJ1-1, the V gene TRBV28; D is undetermined. CDR1 and CDR2 from the germline V gene are MDHEN and SYDVKM. The CDR3 has 13 residues. The V end was cut by 6 bases, the J end by 1 base, with 9 bases between. CDR3 sequence: CASSPTANTEAFF. For the CDR3, the DNA is TGTGCCAGCAGCCCTACCGCGAACACTGAAGCTTTCTTT.